These 6 T cell receptor beta chains originate from one sample sequenced in a study of type 1 regulatory T cells. No antigen has been assigned to these receptors. Each CDR3 protein gets one entry after TCRdb re-called the reads with MiXCR. The sample carries about 74,000 distinct CDR3 sequences, nearly 65% recorded once. The specimen sequenced was cultured T cells, either the whole culture or a sorted T cell fraction (not recorded which). The subset is: Tr1-enriched cell product generated in vitro against host alloantigens. These receptors came from a human donor in good health.

This clonotype was observed a few times. The gene calls are TRBV6-2 or TRBV6-3 and TRBJ2-5; D is unclear. The germline V and J ends were trimmed by 7 bases and 4 bases, with 13 bases remaining between them. This CDR3 has 13 amino acids. Germline CDR1 is MNHEY and CDR2 is SVGEGT. CDR3 bases: TGTGCCAGCACTCCAGCAGTTGGAGAGACCCAGTACTTC. Protein product: CASTPAVGETQYF.

The chain joins TRBV5-1 to TRBJ2-1; D unclear. The CDR3 spans 16 residues. The V end lost 0 bases, the J end lost 1 base, and 11 bases lay between the germline ends. Germline V gene data show CDR1 as SGHRS and CDR2 as YFSETQ. The CDR3 reads CASSLVAAGSYNEQFF. DNA for the CDR3: TGCGCCAGCAGCTTGGTGGCGGCTGGATCCTACAATGAGCAGTTCTTC.

The chain recombines TRBV5-1 with TRBJ2-1; TRBD1 aligns across 9 bases. Germline V lookup: CDR1 SGHRS, CDR2 YFSETQ. The CDR3 is 16 amino acids. With V trimmed by 0 bases and J by 5 bases, 6 bases remained unmatched. CDR3 sequence reads: CASSLGGQGADNEQFF. The CDR3 coding sequence is TGCGCCAGCAGCTTGGGGGGACAGGGAGCGGACAATGAGCAGTTCTTC.

The V and J genes are TRBV7-9 and TRBJ2-4, with TRBD1 matching 9 bases. The CDR3 extends over 16 amino acids. V dropped 0 bases and J dropped 2; count of bases not matched to a gene: 2. CDR1 is SEHNR and CDR2 is FQNEAQ in the germline V gene (reference sequence). CDR3 protein: CASSLAGTGTKNIQYF. CDR3 DNA sequence: TGTGCCAGCAGCTTAGCGGGGACAGGGACCAAAAACATTCAGTACTTC.

This chain joins TRBV28 and TRBJ1-4; D unresolved. V was shortened by 8 bases and J by 7 bases, with 14 bases between the two germline ends. This CDR3 has 13 amino acids. Germline assignment: CDR1 MDHEN and CDR2 SYDVKM. The CDR3 sequence is CASRGRVGEKLFF. CDR3 nucleotides: TGTGCCAGCCGAGGGAGGGTTGGTGAAAAACTGTTTTTT.

The rearrangement joins TRBV20-1 to TRBJ2-7, with 9 bases fitting TRBD1. This CDR3 is built from 13 residues. CDR1 DFQATT and CDR2 SNEGSKA come from the germline V gene (reference sequence). The CDR3 DNA reads as TGCAGGATCCCGGGACAGGGTTCCTACGAGCAGTACTTC. Its protein product is CRIPGQGSYEQYF.